This TCR beta chain was found in a study of shared clonotypes between healthy human individuals. Overall study: A few men and a couple of women, aged 18 to 49, were donors. The study, taken as a whole, reports: Generally, naive subsets (rather than memory subsets) showed larger estimated richness.

Per the germline V gene, CDR1 is KGHSH and CDR2 is LQKENI. The V end was cut by 3 bases, the J end by 0 bases, with 14 bases between. This CDR3 comprises 16 residues. It was at deep level that the assay was run. Every subset's genomic DNA went evenly onto several immunoSEQ plates. Only in-frame clones appear in the TCRdb table, and some are missing; sequencing was by immunoSEQ multiplex PCR. The table records 950,000 to 1,100,000 clones, 70% to 80% of them present only once. Comment on this clone: Its antigen is still unknown.

The clonotype originates from a man between 18 and 35 years old in good health. The sequencing sample was made of memory CD4+ T cells sorted from blood. Subset given: CD45RA-negative fraction. The chain joins TRBV18 to TRBJ1-2; D remains ambiguous. The chain's CDR3 is CASSPLGLTTNYGYTF. CDR3 coding DNA: TGTGCCAGCTCACCCCTCGGATTGACTACTAACTATGGCTACACCTTC.